The clone carrying this T cell receptor beta chain appeared a few times. Its antigen is unidentified. The missing CDR3 end, 3 residues past where the read stops, is filled in from the germline J gene. This sample stems from a study of T cell clonality in common variable immunodeficiency. Study-level points and caveats: In common variable immunodeficiency, TCR beta chains reportedly carried fewer deletions and N-nucleotide insertions.

The CDR3 is made up of 16 amino acids. Looked up from germline, CDR1 is LNHDA and CDR2 is SQIVND (reference sequence). V trimming: 7 bases; J trimming: 4 bases; junction bases outside the gene matches: 13. Data came from immunoSEQ multiplex PCR; TCRdb stores just in-frame clones and leaves some out. The table lists under 45,000 clones, with no singletons. Sequenced material: peripheral blood mononuclear cells. V gene TRBV19 combines with J gene TRBJ1-3; TRBD1 matches 7 bases. The source is a person aged 18 to 70 in good health. CDR3 bases read: TGTGCCAGTACCGAACAAAAGGGGGCGTCAGGAAACACC. Its translation is CASTEQKGASGNT. The complete CDR3 protein is CASTEQKGASGNTIYF.